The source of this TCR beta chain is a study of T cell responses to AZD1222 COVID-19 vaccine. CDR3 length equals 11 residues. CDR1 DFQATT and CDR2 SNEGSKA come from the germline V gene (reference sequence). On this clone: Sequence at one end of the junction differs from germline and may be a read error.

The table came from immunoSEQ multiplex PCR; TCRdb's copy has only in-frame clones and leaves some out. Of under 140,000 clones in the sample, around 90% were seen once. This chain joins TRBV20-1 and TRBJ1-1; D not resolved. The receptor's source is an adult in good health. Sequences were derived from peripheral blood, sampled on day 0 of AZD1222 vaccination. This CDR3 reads CSARDRRVQIF. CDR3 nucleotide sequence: TGCAGTGCTAGAGATCGTAGGGTGCAGATCTTT.